The following is a T cell receptor (beta chain) sequence with its context. The authors' processing: Reference gene primer amplification yielded estimated nucleated cell counts. Generated by immunoSEQ multiplex PCR, the TCRdb table keeps only in-frame clones and is missing some. V and J calls and clone size are those listed in that table; D and trimming were worked out from the DNA. This table holds some 45,000 clones, roughly 82% found once. This record belongs to a study of blood T cell repertoires in COVID-19. On the study more broadly: Specimens from acute and convalescent COVID-19 originated in the United States, Italy and Spain.

Germline CDR1 SNHLY, CDR2 FYNNEI. The CDR3 length is 11 residues. V gave up 4 bases and J gave up 6 bases, with 5 bases separating them. This receptor was obtained from a human donor in a cohort sampled during active COVID-19. The rearrangement links TRBV2 to TRBJ2-3; unclear D gene. Specimen: peripheral blood. The CDR3 DNA sequence: TGTGCCAGCAGTGTGGAGGATACGCAGTATTTT. It codes for CASSVEDTQYF.